Each of the 20 T cell receptor beta chains below was sequenced from the same sample in a study of shared T cell receptors in the human thymus. Profiling relied on immunoSEQ multiplex PCR, and the TCRdb table lists in-frame clones only, not all of them. This sample has almost 550,000 clones, with 70% to 80% found just once. These data also featured in a second study, about human thymus T cells.

The specimen was thymocytes. The source is a boy less than two years old with a congenital heart defect.

The V gene is TRBV11-2, the J gene TRBJ2-3; 13 nucleotides agree with TRBD2. The CDR3 loop spans 16 amino acids. Looked up from germline, CDR1 is SGHAT and CDR2 is FQNNGV. The V and J ends lost 4 bases and 5 bases, in that order; junction bases with no gene match: 6. The DNA of the CDR3 is TGTGCCAGCAGCTGTCGGACTAGCGGGAGAGGAGATACGCAGTATTTT. Amino acid sequence: CASSCRTSGRGDTQYF.

The chain employs TRBV14 and TRBJ1-4; 9 nucleotides line up with TRBD1. Germline CDR1 SGHDN, CDR2 FVKESK. The CDR3 is 18 residues long. Germline trimming cut 6 bases from V and 2 bases from J; bases unmatched to any gene: 13. CDR3: CASRLQDRGKGTNEKLFF. Written as DNA, the CDR3 is TGTGCCAGCAGACTCCAGGACAGGGGAAAAGGGACTAATGAAAAACTGTTTTTT.

V usage is TRBV11-3 and J usage is TRBJ2-2; 9 bases map to TRBD2. Germline lookup yields CDR1 SGHNT and CDR2 YENEEA. The J segment lost 5 bases and the V segment lost 5 bases, leaving 21 bases of the junction unmatched. This CDR3 region has 20 residues. CDR3 protein: CASSTDSIFKREARTGELFF. The CDR3 coding sequence is TGTGCCAGCAGCACCGACAGCATTTTCAAGCGGGAGGCACGTACCGGGGAGCTGTTTTTT.

The V gene is TRBV29-1, the J gene TRBJ2-3, with D tentatively TRBD2 (6 bases). Germline V CDR1 and CDR2: SQVTM, ANQGSEA. The CDR3 consists of 12 residues. Trimming shortened V by 6 bases and J by 4 bases, and 11 bases separated the two germline ends. The CDR3 coding sequence is TGCAGCGTACCGGGAGAGTCAGATACGCAGTATTTT. Its protein product is CSVPGESDTQYF.

The chain combines TRBV7-9 with TRBJ2-2; 14 nucleotides match TRBD2. The CDR3 contains 19 residues. V lost 3 bases to trimming and J lost 5 bases; unmatched junction nucleotides: 11. Germline V gene data show CDR1 as SEHNR and CDR2 as FQNEAQ (reference sequence). CDR3 loop: CASSFLTGTSGRGTGELFF. The CDR3, as DNA: TGTGCCAGCAGCTTCCTCACCGGGACTAGCGGGAGAGGGACCGGGGAGCTGTTTTTT.

The rearrangement links TRBV11-1 to TRBJ2-7; D possibly corresponds to TRBD2 (6 bases). The germline V gene encodes CDR1 SGHAT and CDR2 FQDESV (reference sequence). CDR3 length equals 15 residues. The ends were cut back, 6 bases at V and 2 bases at J, with 17 bases in the middle. CDR3 in DNA: TGTGCCAGCAGTCGAGGTAGCGGTTTCCCCTACGAGCAGTACTTC. Its protein product is CASSRGSGFPYEQYF.

This clone was detected only a few times. This chain uses TRBV9 with TRBJ2-1, with 8 positions matching TRBD2. The length of the CDR3 is 14 residues. V lost 4 bases and J lost 7; bases outside the gene matches: 7. Germline CDR1 and CDR2: SGDLS and YYNGEE. The CDR3 nucleotides are TGTGCCAGCAGCCCCCGGCTAGCGGGTAATGAGCAGTTCTTC. Translation gives CASSPRLAGNEQFF.

V and J are TRBV19 and TRBJ2-5; 15 positions match TRBD2. Germline-derived CDR1 and CDR2 are LNHDA and SQIVND (reference sequence). The CDR3 has 16 residues. V shed 3 bases, J shed 5 bases, and the junction held 4 bases outside the gene matches. CDR3 amino acids: CASSIQGLAGGETQYF. CDR3 in DNA: TGTGCCAGTAGTATCCAGGGACTAGCGGGAGGCGAGACCCAGTACTTC.

The chain has TRBV2 and TRBJ2-7, with 11 bases fitting TRBD2. The CDR3 totals 18 residues. The germline gives CDR1 SNHLY, CDR2 FYNNEI. The V segment lost 2 bases and the J segment 2 bases; nucleotides outside the gene matches: 11. CDR3 DNA: TGTGCCAGCAGTGAAAGCGGGACTAGCGGTTGTATCACCTACGAGCAGTACTTC. Translated, it gives CASSESGTSGCITYEQYF.

The gene calls are TRBV4-2 and TRBJ2-1; TRBD1 is a possible D gene (6 bases). The length of the CDR3 is 14 residues. Trimming took off 0 bases at V and 8 bases at J, with 11 bases between the two ends. CDR1 and CDR2 from the germline V gene are LGHNA and YNFKEQ. The CDR3 here is CASSQDGGVHEQFF. DNA for the CDR3: TGTGCCAGCAGCCAAGATGGGGGCGTCCATGAGCAGTTCTTC.

This sequence joins TRBV6-5 and TRBJ1-1; D call uncertain. The germline CDR1 and CDR2 sequences are MNHEY and SVGAGI. Trimming took off 0 bases at V and 1 base at J, with 9 bases between the two ends. The CDR3 extends over 15 amino acids. CDR3 bases: TGTGCCAGCAGTTACTCGAGCCGAGGGAACACTGAAGCTTTCTTT. Its translation: CASSYSSRGNTEAFF.

The chain employs TRBV5-1 and TRBJ2-1; TRBD2 matches at 10 bases. Trimming removed 4 bases from V and 8 bases from J; junction bases left unmatched: 12. The length of the CDR3 is 16 residues. CDR1 SGHRS and CDR2 YFSETQ come from the germline V gene. CDR3 protein: CASSLPGTSVFDEQFF. The CDR3 DNA sequence: TGCGCCAGCAGCCTCCCCGGGACTAGCGTGTTCGATGAGCAGTTCTTC.

V usage is TRBV2 and J usage is TRBJ2-3; 10 bases match TRBD1. The CDR3 loop spans 15 amino acids. The J segment lost 1 base and the V segment lost 8 bases, leaving 6 bases of the junction unmatched. Germline V gene data show CDR1 as SNHLY and CDR2 as FYNNEI. CDR3 sequence reads: CASLDRGLGTDTQYF. CDR3 nucleotide sequence: TGTGCCAGCCTTGACAGGGGGCTAGGCACAGATACGCAGTATTTT. Filled out from reference TRBV2 and TRBJ2-3, the complete variable domain reads EPEVTQTPSHQVTQMGQEVILRCVPISNHLYFYWYRQILGQKVEFLVSFYNNEISEKSEIFDDQFSVERPDGSNFTLKIRSTKLEDSAMYFCASLDRGLGTDTQYFGPGTRLTVL.

This chain links TRBV28 with TRBJ2-7, with TRBD2 matching over 8 bases. The CDR3 has 15 amino acids. Germline CDR1 and CDR2: MDHEN and SYDVKM. Losses at the gene ends were 3 bases for V and 6 bases for J; bases not matched to a gene: 10. As DNA, the CDR3 is TGTGCCAGCAGTTTCGGACTAGCCGCCCTAAGCGAGCAGTACTTC. Translation: CASSFGLAALSEQYF.

This chain joins TRBV4-2 and TRBJ2-7, with 14 nucleotides matching TRBD2. CDR1 LGHNA and CDR2 YNFKEQ come from the germline V gene. J lost 2 bases, V lost 0 bases, and 9 bases had no gene match. CDR3 size: 19 residues. CDR3 nucleotide sequence: TGTGCCAGCAGCCAAGAAGGGACTAGCGGGAGATCAAGCACCTACGAGCAGTACTTC. It encodes CASSQEGTSGRSSTYEQYF.

V usage is TRBV5-1 and J usage is TRBJ2-7; tentative D call: TRBD1 (6 bases). The CDR3 sequence is 14 residues long. Germline CDR1 is SGHRS and CDR2 is YFSETQ. V was clipped by 3 bases and J by 2 bases, with 12 bases between them. CDR3 amino acids: CASSSQGSTYEQYF. Here the CDR3 DNA reads TGCGCCAGCAGCTCCCAGGGGAGCACCTACGAGCAGTACTTC.

This clone was observed once. V is TRBV30 and J is TRBJ1-3; 7 positions agree with TRBD1. There are 17 residues in the CDR3. The V segment lost 3 bases and the J segment 0 bases; nucleotides outside the gene matches: 11. Germline V gives CDR1 GTSNPN, CDR2 SVGIG (reference sequence). The CDR3 region has the DNA TGTGCCTGGAGGGGGGGACAGCAGTATAACTCTGGAAACACCATATATTTT. Residues: CAWRGGQQYNSGNTIYF. Using reference TRBV30 and TRBJ1-3 for the parts outside the CDR3, the full variable domain is SQTIHQWPATLVQPVGSPLSLECTVEGTSNPNLYWYRQAAGRGLQLLFYSVGIGQISSEVPQNLSASRPQDRQFILSSKKLLLSDSGFYLCAWRGGQQYNSGNTIYFGEGSWLTVV.

The chain joins TRBV7-2 to TRBJ2-3; D is perhaps TRBD2 (5 bases). V was trimmed by 2 bases and J by 5 bases, leaving 8 bases between them. CDR1 and CDR2 (germline): SGHTA, FQGNSA. The CDR3 is 13 amino acids. CDR3 region: CASSLLGGDTQYF. The DNA for the CDR3 is TGTGCCAGCAGCTTATTAGGAGGAGATACGCAGTATTTT. Looking up the rest from reference TRBV7-2 and TRBJ2-3 gives the full variable domain: GAGVSQSPSNKVTEKGKDVELRCDPISGHTALYWYRQSLGQGLEFLIYFQGNSAPDKSGLPSDRFSAERTGGSVSTLTIQRTQQEDSAVYLCASSLLGGDTQYFGPGTRLTVL.

This clone was observed once. This sequence joins TRBV11-2 and TRBJ2-5; perhaps TRBD2 as D (6 bases). Germline V gene data show CDR1 as SGHAT and CDR2 as FQNNGV. Trimming pared 4 bases from V and 1 base from J, leaving 16 bases between. CDR3 length equals 16 residues. The chain's CDR3 is CASSSVGLASQETQYF. The CDR3 DNA follows: TGTGCCAGCAGCTCCGTTGGGCTAGCGAGCCAAGAGACCCAGTACTTC.

The chain couples TRBV7-8 to TRBJ1-5; D is uncertain. The CDR3 contains 18 residues. The ends were cut back, 0 bases at V and 0 bases at J, with 15 bases in the middle. Germline V gene sequence: CDR1 SGHVS, CDR2 FQNEAQ. In DNA, the CDR3 is TGTGCCAGCAGCTTAGCCAGAGGGAGGGCTTCTAGCAATCAGCCCCAGCATTTT. Translated: CASSLARGRASSNQPQHF.